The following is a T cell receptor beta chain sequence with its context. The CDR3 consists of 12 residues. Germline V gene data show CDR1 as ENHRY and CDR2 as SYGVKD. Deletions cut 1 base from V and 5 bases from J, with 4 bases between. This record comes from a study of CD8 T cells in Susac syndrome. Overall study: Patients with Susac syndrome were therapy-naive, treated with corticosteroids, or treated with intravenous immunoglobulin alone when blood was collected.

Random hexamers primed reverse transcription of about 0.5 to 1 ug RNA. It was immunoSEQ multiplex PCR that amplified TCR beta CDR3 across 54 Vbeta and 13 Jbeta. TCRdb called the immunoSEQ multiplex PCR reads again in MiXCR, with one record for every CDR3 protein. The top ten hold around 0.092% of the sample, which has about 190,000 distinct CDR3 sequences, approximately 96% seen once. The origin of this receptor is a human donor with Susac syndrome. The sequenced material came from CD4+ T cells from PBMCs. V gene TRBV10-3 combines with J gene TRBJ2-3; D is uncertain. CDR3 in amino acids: CAISELGDTQYF. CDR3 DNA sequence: TGTGCCATCAGTGAGTTGGGAGATACGCAGTATTTT.